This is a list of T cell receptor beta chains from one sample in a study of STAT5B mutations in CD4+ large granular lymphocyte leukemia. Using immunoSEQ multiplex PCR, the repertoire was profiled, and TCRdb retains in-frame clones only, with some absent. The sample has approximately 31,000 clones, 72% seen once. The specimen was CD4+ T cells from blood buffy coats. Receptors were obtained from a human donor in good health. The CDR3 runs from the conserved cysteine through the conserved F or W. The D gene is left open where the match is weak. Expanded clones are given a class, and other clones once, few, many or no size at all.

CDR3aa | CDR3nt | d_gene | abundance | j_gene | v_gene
CASSGAGGGPDTQYF | TGTGCCAGCAGTGGGGCGGGCGGGGGCCCAGATACGCAGTATTTT | NA | NA | TRBJ2-3 | TRBV5-4
CASSVQGAGNTEAFF | TGTGCCAGTAGTGTTCAGGGGGCGGGGAACACTGAAGCTTTCTTT | TRBD1 | few | TRBJ1-1 | TRBV19
CASSASTGLRGYTF | TGTGCCAGCAGTGCGTCGACAGGGTTGCGGGGCTACACCTTC | TRBD1 | NA | TRBJ1-2 | TRBV28
CASSRQGGTDTQYF | TGTGCCAGCAGTAGACAGGGGGGGACAGATACGCAGTATTTT | TRBD1 | NA | TRBJ2-3 | TRBV6-1
CASSLNSGGYYEQYF | TGTGCCAGCAGCTTGAATAGCGGGGGGTACTACGAGCAGTACTTC | TRBD2 | NA | TRBJ2-7 | TRBV7-2
CASSIAAGINQKLFF | TGTGCCAGCTCAATCGCGGCAGGGATTAATCAAAAACTGTTTTTT | NA | NA | TRBJ1-4 | TRBV18
CASSLLRMFTGELFF | TGTGCCAGCAGCTTGCTCAGGATGTTTACCGGGGAGCTGTTTTTT | NA | NA | TRBJ2-2 | TRBV5-8
CASSLGGVGGYTF | TGTGCCAGCAGCTTAGGGGGGGTCGGAGGCTACACCTTC | NA | NA | TRBJ1-2 | TRBV7-8
CASSVRGGAGHTF | TGTGCCAGCAGTGTACGGGGGGGCGCAGGCCACACCTTC | NA | NA | TRBJ1-2 | TRBV2
CASSLQGGGQPQHF | TGTGCCAGCAGCTTACAGGGGGGAGGTCAGCCCCAGCATTTT | TRBD1 | NA | TRBJ1-5 | TRBV5-4
CASSGTGPYEQYF | TGTGCCAGCAGTGGGACAGGGCCCTACGAGCAGTACTTC | TRBD1 | NA | TRBJ2-7 | TRBV6-1
CATPDGGYF | TGTGCCACTCCCGACGGGGGATATTTT | NA | NA | TRBJ1-3 | TRBV19
CASSLRTSSYNSPLHF | TGTGCCAGCAGTTTAAGAACGAGCTCCTATAATTCACCCCTCCACTTT | NA | NA | TRBJ1-6 | TRBV27
CASSPTPNYGYTF | TGTGCCAGCAGCCCTACCCCTAACTATGGCTACACCTTC | NA | NA | TRBJ1-2 | TRBV6-5
CASSAPLGGNYGYTF | TGTGCCAGCAGTGCACCCCTGGGGGGCAACTATGGCTACACCTTC | NA | NA | TRBJ1-2 | TRBV28
CASSSFPYLNTEAFF | TGTGCCAGCAGTTCCTTTCCCTATTTGAACACTGAAGCTTTCTTT | NA | NA | TRBJ1-1 | TRBV6-5
CAWLQAALNEQFF | TGTGCCTGGTTGCAGGCCGCCTTGAATGAGCAGTTCTTC | NA | NA | TRBJ2-1 | TRBV30
CASAPTGTGGVEQFF | TGTGCCAGTGCACCTACCGGGACAGGGGGCGTTGAGCAGTTCTTC | TRBD1 | few | TRBJ2-1 | TRBV19
CASSLMASGGVASTDTQYF | TGTGCCAGCAGCTTAATGGCTAGCGGGGGGGTAGCTAGCACAGATACGCAGTATTTT | TRBD2 | NA | TRBJ2-3 | TRBV7-6
CASSLALTSTGEQYF | TGTGCCAGCAGCTTAGCCCTCACTAGTACAGGGGAGCAGTACTTC | NA | NA | TRBJ2-7 | TRBV7-2
CAWSPRRGETQYF | TGTGCCTGGAGTCCCCGGCGGGGGGAGACCCAGTACTTC | TRBD2 | NA | TRBJ2-5 | TRBV30
CASSQTAYEQYF | TGTGCCAGCAGTCAGACAGCTTACGAGCAGTACTTC | NA | NA | TRBJ2-7 | TRBV6-1
CASSLLWTGGRETQYF | TGTGCCAGCAGCTTACTGTGGACAGGGGGCCGGGAGACCCAGTACTTC | TRBD1 | NA | TRBJ2-5 | TRBV7-2
CASSLSPDRGAYGYTF | TGTGCCAGCAGCTTAAGCCCCGACAGGGGGGCGTATGGCTACACCTTC | TRBD1 | NA | TRBJ1-2 | TRBV7-8
CASALRSYNSPLHF | TGTGCCAGCGCGCTCCGATCCTATAATTCACCCCTCCACTTT | NA | NA | TRBJ1-6 | TRBV2
CASSAGVQSGYTF | TGTGCCAGCAGTGCAGGGGTCCAATCGGGCTACACCTTC | NA | NA | TRBJ1-2 | TRBV2